This T cell receptor beta chain was found in a study of post-analysis software for immune sequencing data. The wider study: Progressive-relapsing, secondary progressive and relapsing-remitting multiple sclerosis were among the disease courses included. The study, taken as a whole, reports: Those with multiple sclerosis, the patient group, showed significantly lower normalized Chao1 diversity than controls. Controls had lower frequencies than patients of five or six TRBV segments, which included TRBV5-6, TRBV5-1 and TRBV20-1. Strong co-clustering by F measure linked samples that shared a preparation batch.

V gave up 2 bases and J gave up 5 bases, with 19 bases separating them. There are 17 residues in the CDR3. Germline V CDR1 and CDR2: SGHVS, FQNEAQ. As for this clonotype: The target antigen is unknown.

TCR beta libraries were prepared from cDNA with unique molecular identifiers. Input populations of about 0.95 to 10 million T cells gave rise to some 500,000 cDNA molecules. TCRdb called the PCR reads again in MiXCR, with one record for every CDR3 protein. The table records 350,000 to 500,000 distinct CDR3 sequences, approximately 39% of them present only once. Material for sequencing was blood. The J gene is TRBJ1-5, the V gene TRBV7-8, with D hard to call. The receptor's source is a girl aged 2 to 9 with multiple sclerosis. CDR3 protein: CASSLRAGETYYQPQHF. The CDR3 nucleotides read TGTGCCAGCAGCTTAAGGGCTGGCGAGACATACTATCAGCCCCAGCATTTT.